One and the same sample provided the 22 T cell receptor beta chains below, sequenced in a study of cytomegalovirus exposure and HLA in healthy donors. PCR used 60 Vbeta primers and 13 Jbeta primers. Only in-frame clones appear in the TCRdb table, and some are missing; sequencing was by immunoSEQ multiplex PCR. The table includes about 140,000 clones, about 80% detected once. Sample: PBMCs. The source is a female donor in good health and CMV-seronegative.

The sample holds a few counts of this clone. The gene calls are TRBV5-6 and TRBJ2-7; 8 bases map to TRBD1. Trimming took 5 bases from V and 0 from J; bases not matched to a gene: 4. The CDR3 sequence is 14 residues long. Germline CDR1 is SGHDT and CDR2 is YYEEEE. In DNA, the CDR3 is TGTGCCAGCAGAAGGACAGGGCGCTCCTACGAGCAGTACTTC. Residues: CASRRTGRSYEQYF.

In the case of this clone: Other nucleotide sequences from this sample produce the same CDR3. CDR3 amino acids: CSAQGDSYNEQFF. In DNA form, the CDR3 reads TGCAGCGCCCAGGGCGACTCCTACAATGAGCAGTTCTTC. The genes are TRBV29-1 and TRBJ2-1; possibly TRBD1 for D (5 bases). Trimming left V 7 bases short and J 0 bases short, with 10 bases between. This CDR3 is 13 amino acids long. Germline V gene lookup returns CDR1 SQVTM and CDR2 ANQGSEA.

The chain carries TRBV7-2 and TRBJ1-4; possibly TRBD1 for D (6 bases). Germline-derived CDR1 and CDR2 are SGHTA and FQGNSA. This CDR3 region has 14 residues. V lost 6 bases, J lost 1 base, and 9 bases lay in between. The chain's CDR3 is CASSKGGTNEKLFF. The CDR3 DNA follows: TGTGCCAGCAGTAAAGGGGGAACTAATGAAAAACTGTTTTTT.

The chain has TRBV27 and TRBJ2-5; 9 bases align to TRBD1. This CDR3 region has 15 residues. From germline, CDR1 is MNHEY and CDR2 SMNVEV (reference sequence). J gave up 2 bases and V 2 bases, and 3 bases lay outside the gene matches. For the CDR3, the DNA is TGTGCCAGCAGTTTAGAAGGACAGGGGCAAGAGACCCAGTACTTC. It translates to CASSLEGQGQETQYF.

A few counts support this clone. V and J are TRBV5-6 and TRBJ1-3; 7 bases map to TRBD1. V lost 6 bases to trimming and J lost 2 bases; unmatched junction nucleotides: 5. The CDR3 runs to 14 residues. Germline loops: CDR1 SGHDT, CDR2 YYEEEE. The DNA for the CDR3 is TGTGCCAGCAATGAACAGGGGCCTGGAAACACCATATATTTT. Translating it yields CASNEQGPGNTIYF.

In this sample, this clone turned up a few times. The V call is TRBV4-2, the J call TRBJ1-6; D remains ambiguous. Trimming shortened V by 5 bases and J by 13 bases, and 24 bases separated the two germline ends. This CDR3 has 16 amino acids. Per the germline V gene, CDR1 is LGHNA and CDR2 is YNFKEQ. The CDR3 sequence is CASSVGFGLVPDPLHF. The CDR3, as DNA: TGTGCCAGCAGCGTGGGTTTTGGACTTGTGCCCGACCCCCTCCACTTT.

This rearrangement joins TRBV7-2 to TRBJ1-4, with TRBD1 matching over 7 bases. Germline-derived CDR1 and CDR2 are SGHTA and FQGNSA. The J segment lost 9 bases and the V segment lost 1 base, leaving 11 bases of the junction unmatched. The CDR3 is 16 amino acids. CDR3 DNA sequence: TGTGCCAGCAGCTTAGAACTCCAGGGGGGAAGGAAAAAACTGTTTTTT. Translation: CASSLELQGGRKKLFF. Looking up the rest from reference TRBV7-2 and TRBJ1-4 gives the full variable domain: GAGVSQSPSNKVTEKGKDVELRCDPISGHTALYWYRQSLGQGLEFLIYFQGNSAPDKSGLPSDRFSAERTGGSVSTLTIQRTQQEDSAVYLCASSLELQGGRKKLFFGSGTQLSVL.

The gene calls are TRBV4-3 and TRBJ1-3, with D hard to call. V dropped 0 bases and J dropped 0 bases, with 9 bases sitting between them. Germline values: CDR1 LGHNA, CDR2 YSLEER. The CDR3 is 16 amino acids. The CDR3 sequence: CASSQDRLLSGNTIYF. The CDR3 nucleotides are TGCGCCAGCAGCCAAGATCGACTGCTCTCTGGAAACACCATATATTTT.

The chain is built from TRBV27 and TRBJ2-5; TRBD2 agrees at 12 bases. In germline, CDR1 is MNHEY, CDR2 SMNVEV (reference sequence). This CDR3 is 16 amino acids long. V dropped 5 bases and J dropped 3; count of bases not matched to a gene: 7. The CDR3: CASSPLAGGPEETQYF. CDR3 nucleotides: TGTGCCAGCAGTCCGCTAGCGGGAGGGCCCGAAGAGACCCAGTACTTC.

This clone has more than one count but fewer than ten. The chain recombines TRBV28 with TRBJ2-2; 9 bases agree with TRBD2. The germline CDR1 and CDR2 sequences are MDHEN and SYDVKM. The CDR3 is made up of 17 amino acids. The junction had 13 bases not matched to a gene; V was cut back by 6 bases and J by 5 bases. CDR3: CASSHRWDSGRTGELFF. The CDR3 coding sequence is TGTGCCAGCAGCCACCGTTGGGATAGCGGGAGAACCGGGGAGCTGTTTTTT.

The chain employs TRBV6-5 and TRBJ2-1; the D is unclear. Germline V gives CDR1 MNHEY, CDR2 SVGAGI. Trimming pared 5 bases from V and 0 bases from J, leaving 11 bases between. CDR3 length: 15 residues. CDR3 nucleotides: TGTGCCAGCAGTCCTGATGGCTTCTCCTACAATGAGCAGTTCTTC. It yields the protein CASSPDGFSYNEQFF.

In this sample, this clone turned up a few times. The chain joins TRBV27 to TRBJ1-1; a possible D gene is TRBD1 (5 bases). Germline CDR1 is MNHEY and CDR2 is SMNVEV (reference sequence). V lost 4 bases and J 5 bases, leaving 14 bases between the germline ends. There are 14 residues in the CDR3. The CDR3 bases are TGTGCCAGCAGTTCTCGGAACAGGCAAACTGAAGCTTTCTTT. It codes for CASSSRNRQTEAFF.

The gene calls are TRBV27 and TRBJ2-4, with a tentative D call TRBD2 (7 bases). The CDR3 covers 15 residues. Trimming shortened V by 3 bases and J by 0 bases, and 9 bases separated the two germline ends. Germline assignment: CDR1 MNHEY and CDR2 SMNVEV (reference sequence). CDR3: CASSFGGLAKNIQYF. The CDR3 region has the DNA TGTGCCAGCAGTTTCGGGGGGCTAGCCAAAAACATTCAGTACTTC.

The V and J genes are TRBV27 and TRBJ2-3, with 10 bases lining up with TRBD1. V was pared by 3 bases and J by 4 bases, with 10 bases of the junction left unmatched. Germline V gene sequence: CDR1 MNHEY, CDR2 SMNVEV (reference sequence). The CDR3 contains 17 residues. This CDR3 reads CASSFLLGTGVADTQYF. CDR3 DNA sequence: TGTGCCAGCAGTTTTTTACTTGGGACAGGGGTGGCAGATACGCAGTATTTT.

This clone came up a few times. The rearrangement uses TRBV5-5 and TRBJ2-3; 11 bases fit TRBD2. Germline trimming cut 2 bases from V and 2 bases from J; bases unmatched to any gene: 13. This CDR3 is 19 amino acids long. Germline V CDR1 and CDR2: SGHKS, YYEKEE (reference sequence). In DNA form, the CDR3 reads TGTGCCAGCAGCTTACCGACTAGCGGGGCACCACTACCCACAGATACGCAGTATTTT. Translation: CASSLPTSGAPLPTDTQYF.

This chain connects TRBV29-1 to TRBJ2-1; 8 nucleotides line up with TRBD2. CDR1 is SQVTM and CDR2 is ANQGSEA in the germline V gene. The length of the CDR3 is 14 residues. V trimming: 3 bases; J trimming: 6 bases; junction bases outside the gene matches: 7. CDR3 sequence (DNA): TGCAGCGTTGAGGGTAGCGGGGTACGCAATGAGCAGTTCTTC. Amino acids: CSVEGSGVRNEQFF.

The J gene is TRBJ1-1, the V gene TRBV19; 9 nucleotides agree with TRBD1. The CDR3 runs 14 residues. J gave up 5 bases and V 4 bases, and 5 bases lay outside the gene matches. CDR1 and CDR2 (germline): LNHDA, SQIVND (reference sequence). In DNA, the CDR3 is TGTGCCAGTAGTACACAGGGGGCTAGGACTGAAGCTTTCTTT. This codes for CASSTQGARTEAFF.

Of note for this clone: A junction boundary mismatches the germline segment, possibly from a read error. The V and J genes are TRBV7-9 and TRBJ1-2; D unresolved. The CDR3 spans 11 residues. Per the germline V gene, CDR1 is SEHNR and CDR2 is FQNEAQ (reference sequence). CDR3 region: CASTRWAGYPF. The CDR3 nucleotides are TGTGCCAGCACCAGGTGGGCTGGCTACCCCTTC.

The V and J genes are TRBV19 and TRBJ1-6; D is perhaps TRBD1 (5 bases). The CDR3 loop spans 17 amino acids. The V end was cut by 9 bases, the J end by 6 bases, with 24 bases between. Per germline, CDR1 LNHDA and CDR2 SQIVND (reference sequence). The CDR3 region is CASKLFAGQGLNSPLHF. The DNA for the CDR3 is TGTGCCAGCAAACTCTTTGCCGGACAAGGCCTTAATTCACCCCTCCACTTT.

The chain links TRBV27 to TRBJ1-4, with TRBD1 matching 8 bases. Per the germline V gene, CDR1 is MNHEY and CDR2 is SMNVEV (reference sequence). The CDR3 extends over 14 amino acids. The V and J ends lost 6 bases and 7 bases, in that order; junction bases with no gene match: 7. For the CDR3, the DNA is TGTGCCAGCAGGGGCCAGGGGGCTGTTGAAAAACTGTTTTTT. This translates into CASRGQGAVEKLFF.

This clone has only a few counts. The J gene is TRBJ1-1, the V gene TRBV5-5; D might be TRBD1 (6 bases). With 3 bases removed from V and 5 bases from J, the gap between germline ends came to 14 bases. The germline gives CDR1 SGHKS, CDR2 YYEKEE (reference sequence). The CDR3 has 14 residues. CDR3 in DNA: TGTGCCAGCAGCTATGGGACATTGAGGACTGAAGCTTTCTTT. Its protein is CASSYGTLRTEAFF.

This chain uses TRBV5-1 with TRBJ2-5, with D hard to call. The CDR3 runs to 13 residues. Trimming pared 2 bases from V and 5 bases from J, leaving 10 bases between. Germline lookup yields CDR1 SGHRS and CDR2 YFSETQ. The CDR3 reads CASSFSSTETQYF. The CDR3 DNA reads TGCGCCAGCAGCTTCTCTAGTACCGAGACCCAGTACTTC.